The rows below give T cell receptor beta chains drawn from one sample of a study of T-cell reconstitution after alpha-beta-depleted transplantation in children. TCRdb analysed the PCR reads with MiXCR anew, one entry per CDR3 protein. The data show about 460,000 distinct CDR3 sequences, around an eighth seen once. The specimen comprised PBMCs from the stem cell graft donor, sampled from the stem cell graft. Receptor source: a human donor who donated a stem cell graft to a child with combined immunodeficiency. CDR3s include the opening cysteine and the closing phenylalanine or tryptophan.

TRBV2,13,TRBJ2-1,CASPPGSGGPQFF
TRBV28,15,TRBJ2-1,CASSPDSSANNEQFF
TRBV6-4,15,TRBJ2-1,CASSPESGAYNEQFF
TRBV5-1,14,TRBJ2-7,CASSPGLSLNEQYF
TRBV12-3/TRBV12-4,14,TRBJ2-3,CASSFSALADTQYF
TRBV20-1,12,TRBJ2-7,CSASGRAYEQYF
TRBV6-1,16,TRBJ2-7,CASLTARQGLAYEQYF
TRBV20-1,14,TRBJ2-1,CSAPGLVFYNEQFF
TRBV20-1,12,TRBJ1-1,CSAEASYTEAFF
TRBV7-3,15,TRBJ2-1,CASSLGSGPYNEQFF
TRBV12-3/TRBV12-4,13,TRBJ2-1,CASSFGTSGVPFF
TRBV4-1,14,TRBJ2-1,CASSQDLANNEQFF
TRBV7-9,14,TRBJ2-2,CASVRDIATGELFF
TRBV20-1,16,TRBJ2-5,CSVRRGAGGEQETQYF
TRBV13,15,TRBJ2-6,CASSLASLWANVLTF
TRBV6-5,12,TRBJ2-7,CASVGASYEQYF
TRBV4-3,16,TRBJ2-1,CASSQGRGGSNNEQFF
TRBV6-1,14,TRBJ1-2,CASTPGGGANGYTF
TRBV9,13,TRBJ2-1,CASSAAGLSEQFF
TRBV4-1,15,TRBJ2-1,CASSQPPARANEQFF
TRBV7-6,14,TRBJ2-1,CASSLASGDNEQFF
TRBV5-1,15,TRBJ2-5,CASSLGTGGRETQYF
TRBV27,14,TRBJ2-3,CASSLGESTDTQYF
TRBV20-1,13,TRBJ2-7,CSASEDGSYEQYF
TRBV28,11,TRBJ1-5,CASGGNQPQHF
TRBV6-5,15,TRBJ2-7,CASSWGVAGSYEQYF
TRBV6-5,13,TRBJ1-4,CASSPDGNEKLFF
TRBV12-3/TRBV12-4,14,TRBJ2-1,CASSQEGESHEQFF
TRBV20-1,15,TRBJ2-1,CSARHGDRVYNEQFF
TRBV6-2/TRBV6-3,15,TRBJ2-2,CASTHGGENTGELFF
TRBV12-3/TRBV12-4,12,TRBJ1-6,CASSSRNSPLHF